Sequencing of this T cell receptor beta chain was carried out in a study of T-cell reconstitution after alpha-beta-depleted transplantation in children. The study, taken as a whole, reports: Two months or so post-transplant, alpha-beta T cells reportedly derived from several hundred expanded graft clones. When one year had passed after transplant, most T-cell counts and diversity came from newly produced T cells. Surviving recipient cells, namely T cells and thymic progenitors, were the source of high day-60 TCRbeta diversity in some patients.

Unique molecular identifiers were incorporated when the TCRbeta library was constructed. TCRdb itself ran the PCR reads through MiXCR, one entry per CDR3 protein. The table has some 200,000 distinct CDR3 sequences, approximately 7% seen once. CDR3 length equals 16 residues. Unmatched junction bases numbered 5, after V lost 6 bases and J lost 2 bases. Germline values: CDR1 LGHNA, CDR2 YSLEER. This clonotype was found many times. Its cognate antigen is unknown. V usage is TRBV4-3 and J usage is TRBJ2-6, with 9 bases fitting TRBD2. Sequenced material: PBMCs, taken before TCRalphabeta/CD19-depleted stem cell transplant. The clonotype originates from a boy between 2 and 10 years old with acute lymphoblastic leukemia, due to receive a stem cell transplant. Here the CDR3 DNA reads TGCGCCAGCAGTCAGGCTAGCGGGGCTGGGGCCAACGTCCTGACTTTC. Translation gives CASSQASGAGANVLTF.